This entry is about one T cell receptor beta chain. Its antigen is unknown. V was pared by 4 bases and J by 2 bases, with 3 bases of the junction left unmatched. Per the germline V gene, CDR1 is MGHRA and CDR2 is YSYEKL. This CDR3 has 15 residues. This record belongs to a study of T cells in localized non-small cell lung cancer. General study results and limits: Uninvolved adjacent lung had more T cell clonality than any other tissue, topping tumor. Sequencing covered just one tumor region, so heterogeneity cannot be ruled out.

Profiling relied on immunoSEQ multiplex PCR, and the TCRdb table lists in-frame clones only, not all of them. Altogether about 78,000 clones are present, about 83% being singletons, with the ten largest covering 2.8%. This TCR was recovered from a man aged 35-69 years with stage I lung adenocarcinoma. Specimen: peripheral blood, collected before any cancer treatment. V gene TRBV4-1 combines with J gene TRBJ1-3; 9 bases map to TRBD1. The CDR3 DNA is TGCGCCAGCAGCCGTAGACAGGGGGCTGGAAACACCATATATTTT. Residues: CASSRRQGAGNTIYF.